The clone carrying this TCR beta chain was counted a few times. What it recognizes is unknown. The treatment is: some 20 received Ad26.COV2.S at low or high dose, single or two shots; about 5 received placebo; per-sample allocation not given. Day 63 following the first vaccine or placebo injection was when the samples were taken. This vaccine is an Ad26 vector that expresses the Wuhan-strain SARS-CoV-2 spike. This sample was taken from a study of Ad26.COV2.S vaccination and SARS-CoV-2 variants. Study as a whole: Each vaccinee took Ad26.COV2.S intramuscularly, once or twice 56 days apart.

Study findings and constraints: An underestimation of total T cell responses may have resulted from the TCR breadth and depth analyses. Relative to placebo recipients, vaccine recipients exhibited elevated spike-specific TCR breadth.

Only in-frame clones appear in the TCRdb table, and some are missing; sequencing was by immunoSEQ multiplex PCR. The table includes nearly 400,000 clones, 70% to 90% detected once. The TCR comes from a person between 18 and 59 years old who received the Ad26.COV2.S COVID-19 vaccine or a placebo. The sequencing used peripheral blood, collected in a trial of Ad26.COV2.S vaccine versus placebo.

The DNA for the CDR3 is TGTGCCAGCAGCCCCAGCTGGGAGTCCGAGCAGTACTTC. Translation gives CASSPSWESEQYF. The chain has TRBV7-6 and TRBJ2-7; possible D gene TRBD2, 5 bases. CDR1 and CDR2 from the germline V gene are SGHVS and FNYEAQ. Between the trimmed V and J ends, which lost 5 bases and 6 bases, there was a span of 14 bases. The CDR3 runs 13 residues. The whole variable domain, remainder taken from reference TRBV7-6 and TRBJ2-7, is GAGVSQSPRYKVTKRGQDVALRCDPISGHVSLYWYRQALGQGPEFLTYFNYEAQQDKSGLPNDRFSAERPEGSISTLTIQRTEQRDSAMYRCASSPSWESEQYFGPGTRLTVT.